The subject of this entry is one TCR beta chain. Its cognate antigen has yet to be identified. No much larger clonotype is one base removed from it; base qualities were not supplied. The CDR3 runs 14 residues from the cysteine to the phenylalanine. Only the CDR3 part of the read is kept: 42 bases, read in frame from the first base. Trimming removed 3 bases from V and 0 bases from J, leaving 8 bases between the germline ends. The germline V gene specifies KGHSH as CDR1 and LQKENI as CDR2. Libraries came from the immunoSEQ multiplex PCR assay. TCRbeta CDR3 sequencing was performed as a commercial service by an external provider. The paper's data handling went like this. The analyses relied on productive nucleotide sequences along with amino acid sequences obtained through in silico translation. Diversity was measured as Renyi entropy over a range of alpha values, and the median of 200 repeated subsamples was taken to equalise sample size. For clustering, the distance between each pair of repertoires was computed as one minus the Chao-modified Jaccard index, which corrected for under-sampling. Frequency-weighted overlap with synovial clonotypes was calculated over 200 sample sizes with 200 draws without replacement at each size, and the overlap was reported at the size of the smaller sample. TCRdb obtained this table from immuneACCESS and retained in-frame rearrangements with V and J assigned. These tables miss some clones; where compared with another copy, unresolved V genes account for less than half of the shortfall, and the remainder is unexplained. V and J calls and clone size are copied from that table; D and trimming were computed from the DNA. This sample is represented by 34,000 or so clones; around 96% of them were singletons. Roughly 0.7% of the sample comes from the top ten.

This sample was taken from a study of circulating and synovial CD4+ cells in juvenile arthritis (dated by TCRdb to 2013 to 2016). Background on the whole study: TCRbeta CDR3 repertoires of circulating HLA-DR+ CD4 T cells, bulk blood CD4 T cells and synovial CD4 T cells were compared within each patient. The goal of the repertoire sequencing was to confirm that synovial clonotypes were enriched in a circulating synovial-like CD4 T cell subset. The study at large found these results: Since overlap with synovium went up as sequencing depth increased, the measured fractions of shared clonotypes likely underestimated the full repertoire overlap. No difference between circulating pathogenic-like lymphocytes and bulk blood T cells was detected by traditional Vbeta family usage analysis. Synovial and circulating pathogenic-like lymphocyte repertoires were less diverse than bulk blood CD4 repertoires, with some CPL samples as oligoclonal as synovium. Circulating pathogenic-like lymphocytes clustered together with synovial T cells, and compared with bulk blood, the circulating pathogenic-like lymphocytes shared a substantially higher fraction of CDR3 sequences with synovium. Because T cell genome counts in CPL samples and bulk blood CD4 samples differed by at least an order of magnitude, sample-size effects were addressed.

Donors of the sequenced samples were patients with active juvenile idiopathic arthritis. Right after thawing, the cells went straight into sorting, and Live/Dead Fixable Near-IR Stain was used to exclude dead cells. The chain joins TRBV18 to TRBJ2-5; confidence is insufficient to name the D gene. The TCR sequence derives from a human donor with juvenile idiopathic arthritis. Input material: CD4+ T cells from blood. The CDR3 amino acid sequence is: CASSPDWNQETQYF. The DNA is TGTGCCAGCTCACCCGACTGGAACCAAGAGACCCAGTACTTC.